Below, 15 T cell receptor beta chains from the same sample are listed, as sequenced in a study of cytomegalovirus exposure and HLA in healthy donors (dated by TCRdb to the late 2010s). Library generation was performed with the immunoSEQ multiplex PCR assay. TCRdb took over this immuneACCESS table, retaining in-frame rearrangements with V and J assigned. Such tables are incomplete; in checked studies, under half of the missing clones stem from an unresolved V gene, and the remainder is unexplained. A total of around 98,000 clones appear in this sample, around nine tenths of them only once. Clones ranked in the top ten supply approximately 4% of the sample. The sequencing input was PBMCs. These TCRs come from a woman between 25 and 40 years old in good health and CMV-seronegative.

The V call is TRBV7-9, the J call TRBJ2-7; D may be TRBD1 (6 bases). Germline CDR1 is SEHNR and CDR2 is FQNEAQ (reference sequence). The CDR3 covers 11 residues. Trimming took 2 bases from V and 9 from J, leaving 8 bases between them. For the CDR3, the DNA is TGTGCCAGCAGCTTAAGAGGGGGGCAGTACTTC. Its translation is CASSLRGGQYF. The whole variable domain, filled in from reference TRBV7-9 and TRBJ2-7, reads DTGVSQNPRHKITKRGQNVTFRCDPISEHNRLYWYRQTLGQGPEFLTYFQNEAQLEKSRLLSDRFSAERPKGSFSTLEIQRTEQGDSAMYLCASSLRGGQYFGPGTRLTVT.

V gene TRBV11-3 combines with J gene TRBJ2-7; the D gene is possibly TRBD2 (6 bases). Between the trimmed V and J ends, which lost 5 bases and 7 bases, there was a span of 15 bases. Germline-derived CDR1 and CDR2 are SGHNT and YENEEA. The CDR3 contains 13 residues. The CDR3 region is CASSRLAAGEQYF. The CDR3, as DNA: TGTGCCAGCAGCCGCCTGGCGGCGGGGGAGCAGTACTTC.

V usage is TRBV19 and J usage is TRBJ2-3, with 11 bases identical to TRBD2. The V segment lost 9 bases and the J segment 2 bases; nucleotides outside the gene matches: 7. From germline, CDR1 is LNHDA and CDR2 SQIVND (reference sequence). The CDR3 has 15 amino acids. This chain's CDR3 is CARETSGVYTDTQYF. CDR3 nucleotide sequence: TGTGCCAGGGAGACTAGCGGGGTCTACACAGATACGCAGTATTTT.

CDR3 nucleotides: TGTGCCAGCAGCTCCCAGCCCCACAGGGGGCGAGGGGGCTACACCTTC. Encoded protein: CASSSQPHRGRGGYTF. The rearrangement joins TRBV7-2 to TRBJ1-2; TRBD1 agrees at 9 bases. The V gene end was trimmed by 4 bases and the J gene end by 8 bases; junction bases not matched to a gene: 14. Germline V gene data show CDR1 as SGHTA and CDR2 as FQGNSA. CDR3 length equals 16 residues.

J is TRBJ1-5 and V is TRBV5-6, with 7 bases identical to TRBD1. The CDR3 length is 17 residues. Germline V gene lookup returns CDR1 SGHDT and CDR2 YYEEEE. J lost 5 bases, V lost 0 bases, and 11 bases had no gene match. CDR3 sequence reads: CASSLGGTALLYQPQHF. CDR3 bases: TGTGCCAGCAGCTTGGGAGGGACAGCCCTTCTCTATCAGCCCCAGCATTTT.

V gene TRBV9 combines with J gene TRBJ2-7; 9 bases are a match to TRBD2. Germline CDR1 and CDR2: SGDLS and YYNGEE. The length of the CDR3 is 13 residues. V trimming: 4 bases; J trimming: 5 bases; junction bases outside the gene matches: 4. This CDR3 is CASSPGLAHEQYF. CDR3 nucleotide sequence: TGTGCCAGCAGCCCGGGACTAGCCCACGAGCAGTACTTC.

This chain joins TRBV18 and TRBJ1-3; weak D call: TRBD1 (5 bases). The CDR3 runs 16 residues. V lost 0 bases to trimming and J lost 0 bases, with 9 bases between them. Germline V gene lookup returns CDR1 KGHSH and CDR2 LQKENI. CDR3 in amino acids: CASSPPGGSSGNTIYF. The CDR3 region has the DNA TGTGCCAGCTCACCACCGGGGGGGAGCTCTGGAAACACCATATATTTT.

The chain uses TRBV7-2 and TRBJ2-1; a possible D gene is TRBD1 (6 bases). The CDR3 is made up of 15 amino acids. Trimming stripped 5 bases from V and 0 bases from J, with 11 bases between. Germline CDR1 reads SGHTA; CDR2 reads FQGNSA. The CDR3 loop is CASSPRGSSYNEQFF. The CDR3 coding sequence is TGTGCCAGCAGCCCCAGGGGTAGCTCCTACAATGAGCAGTTCTTC.

CDR3 protein: CASSLQAVSEQYF. Here the CDR3 DNA reads TGTGCCAGCAGCTTACAGGCCGTCTCCGAGCAGTACTTC. This chain links TRBV7-9 with TRBJ2-7; D unclear. Germline lookup yields CDR1 SEHNR and CDR2 FQNEAQ (reference sequence). The CDR3 has 13 amino acids. V dropped 2 bases and J dropped 6 bases, with 11 bases sitting between them.

V gene TRBV28 combines with J gene TRBJ2-5; 7 bases map to TRBD2. The CDR3 loop spans 16 amino acids. J lost 4 bases, V lost 6 bases, and 14 bases had no gene match. Germline CDR1 MDHEN, CDR2 SYDVKM. CDR3 protein: CASSSALGREGETQYF. DNA for the CDR3: TGTGCCAGCAGCTCAGCCCTAGGGAGGGAGGGAGAGACCCAGTACTTC.

V is TRBV28 and J is TRBJ2-3, with D perhaps TRBD1 (5 bases). The germline V gene has CDR1 MDHEN and CDR2 SYDVKM. V gave up 6 bases and J gave up 5 bases, with 15 bases separating them. The CDR3 is made up of 14 amino acids. CDR3 nucleotide sequence: TGTGCCAGCAGACACCCTCAGGGTATAGATACGCAGTATTTT. It specifies CASRHPQGIDTQYF.

J is TRBJ1-4 and V is TRBV2, with D maybe TRBD1 (6 bases). CDR1 and CDR2 from the germline V gene are SNHLY and FYNNEI. V dropped 1 base and J dropped 6 bases, with 12 bases sitting between them. The CDR3 sequence is 15 residues long. The CDR3 loop reads CASSEDREIYEKLFF. The CDR3 bases are TGTGCCAGCAGTGAAGACAGGGAGATTTATGAAAAACTGTTTTTT.

The chain combines TRBV11-3 with TRBJ2-7; 8 bases fit TRBD1. CDR1 SGHNT and CDR2 YENEEA come from the germline V gene. The ends lost 4 bases at V and 6 bases at J; junction bases unmatched: 5. The CDR3 has 13 amino acids. CDR3 sequence reads: CASSSVQGGEQYF. The DNA of the CDR3 is TGTGCCAGCAGCTCAGTACAGGGGGGCGAGCAGTACTTC.

Here the CDR3 DNA reads TGTGCCAGCAGTTACTCTCTGACAGCAACTAATGAAAAACTGTTTTTT. Translating gives CASSYSLTATNEKLFF. The gene calls are TRBV6-6 and TRBJ1-4, with a tentative D call TRBD1 (5 bases). V gave up 0 bases and J gave up 0 bases, with 8 bases separating them. Germline lookup yields CDR1 MNHNY and CDR2 SVGAGI (reference sequence). This CDR3 has 16 residues.

V gene TRBV27 combines with J gene TRBJ1-6; 8 bases are a match to TRBD1. V shed 6 bases, J shed 10 bases, and the junction held 5 bases outside the gene matches. The germline CDR1 and CDR2 sequences are MNHEY and SMNVEV (reference sequence). The CDR3 sequence is 13 residues long. CDR3 loop: CASRAGGQSPLHF. The CDR3 nucleotides read TGTGCCAGCAGGGCAGGGGGCCAGTCACCCCTCCACTTT.